The 9 T cell receptor beta chains listed next were all sequenced from one sample in a study of blood T cells in healthy people across ages. The use of a sample-barcoded 5' primer and a J-beta primer mix characterized a second PCR of roughly 7 to 11 cycles. TCRdb processed the 5' RACE reads anew with MiXCR; each CDR3 protein has one entry. Of some 1.5 million distinct CDR3 sequences in the sample, approximately 28% were seen once. The sequenced material came from blood. The receptors come from a woman in her 30s in good health.

In this sample, this clonotype turned up a few times. The rearrangement joins TRBV5-5 to TRBJ2-5; weak D call: TRBD1 (6 bases). In germline, CDR1 is SGHKS, CDR2 YYEKEE (reference sequence). V lost 0 bases and J 5 bases, leaving 11 bases between the germline ends. The CDR3 loop spans 14 amino acids. This CDR3 is CASSLGTVWETQYF. As DNA, the CDR3 is TGTGCCAGCAGCTTGGGGACAGTCTGGGAGACCCAGTACTTC.

This clonotype was picked up a small number of times. The V call is TRBV20-1, the J call TRBJ2-3; 10 bases fit TRBD2. Trimming cost V 3 bases and J 4 bases; bases outside gene matches: 13. The CDR3 extends over 17 amino acids. Per germline, CDR1 DFQATT and CDR2 SNEGSKA (reference sequence). The CDR3 is CSARGNLAGVGADTQYF. The CDR3 coding sequence is TGCAGTGCTAGGGGTAACCTAGCGGGAGTGGGTGCAGATACGCAGTATTTT.

A few counts support this clonotype. The chain couples TRBV2 to TRBJ2-2, with D hard to call. V lost 8 bases and J lost 4, with 8 bases in between. Germline lookup yields CDR1 SNHLY and CDR2 FYNNEI. This CDR3 has 12 amino acids. The CDR3 sequence is CASGRITGELFF. The DNA of the CDR3 is TGTGCCAGCGGACGGATCACCGGGGAGCTGTTTTTT.

The chain couples TRBV7-6 to TRBJ2-5, with 12 nucleotides matching TRBD2. V was clipped by 5 bases and J by 0 bases; unmatched bases: 13. The germline gives CDR1 SGHVS, CDR2 FNYEAQ. This CDR3 comprises 19 residues. This CDR3 reads CASSPGARRLAGDQETQYF. CDR3 in DNA: TGTGCCAGCAGCCCAGGGGCCCGGAGACTAGCGGGGGACCAAGAGACCCAGTACTTC.

In this sample, this clonotype turned up many times. The chain combines TRBV12-3 or TRBV12-4 with TRBJ2-7; 7 bases are shared with TRBD1. The CDR3 totals 15 residues. The ends lost 8 bases at V and 1 base at J; junction bases unmatched: 11. CDR3 sequence reads: CASRHTGDISYEQYF. CDR3 in DNA: TGTGCCAGCCGCCACACAGGGGATATATCCTACGAGCAGTACTTC.

J is TRBJ2-1 and V is TRBV29-1; maybe TRBD2 (6 bases). The ends were cut back, 7 bases at V and 5 bases at J, with 21 bases in the middle. There are 15 residues in the CDR3. CDR1 is SQVTM and CDR2 is ANQGSEA in the germline V gene. Here the CDR3 DNA reads TGCAGCGCTGCGGACTACGGCGTTAAAAACAATGAGCAGTTCTTC. Translated, it gives CSAADYGVKNNEQFF.

Comments on this clonotype: A much larger clonotype is one base distant, so this may be a read error. Here the CDR3 omits its conserved ending phenylalanine or tryptophan, so a read error is the likely source. The V call is TRBV29-1, the J call TRBJ2-5; D ambiguous. The DNA end is a closer match to TRBJ2-7, so the J assignment may be wrong. CDR3 length: 13 amino acids. Germline V gives CDR1 SQVTM, CDR2 ANQGSEA. CDR3 in DNA: TGCAGCGTTAAAGGGCTTGTAACCTACGAGCAGTACCTC. Translation gives CSVKGLVTYEQYL.

In this sample, this clonotype turned up a few times. This chain connects TRBV5-6 to TRBJ2-3; D might be TRBD1 or TRBD2, each matching 5 bases. This CDR3 region has 15 residues. V lost 2 bases and J lost 6, with 16 bases in between. Germline CDR1 SGHDT, CDR2 YYEEEE. In nucleotides, the CDR3 is TGTGCCAGCAGCTTTGGACCCTCGGGGACGGATACGCAGTATTTT. As protein: CASSFGPSGTDTQYF.

To note about this clonotype: Germline and junction disagree at one end, which may indicate a read error. The rearrangement uses TRBV4-1 and TRBJ1-5; D is unresolved. Germline CDR1 MGHRA, CDR2 YSYEKL. The CDR3 is made up of 17 amino acids. The CDR3 coding sequence is TGCGCCGGCAGCCAAGAACTTGGGAGACCTGATCGCCAGCCCCAGCATTTT. This encodes CAGSQELGRPDRQPQHF.